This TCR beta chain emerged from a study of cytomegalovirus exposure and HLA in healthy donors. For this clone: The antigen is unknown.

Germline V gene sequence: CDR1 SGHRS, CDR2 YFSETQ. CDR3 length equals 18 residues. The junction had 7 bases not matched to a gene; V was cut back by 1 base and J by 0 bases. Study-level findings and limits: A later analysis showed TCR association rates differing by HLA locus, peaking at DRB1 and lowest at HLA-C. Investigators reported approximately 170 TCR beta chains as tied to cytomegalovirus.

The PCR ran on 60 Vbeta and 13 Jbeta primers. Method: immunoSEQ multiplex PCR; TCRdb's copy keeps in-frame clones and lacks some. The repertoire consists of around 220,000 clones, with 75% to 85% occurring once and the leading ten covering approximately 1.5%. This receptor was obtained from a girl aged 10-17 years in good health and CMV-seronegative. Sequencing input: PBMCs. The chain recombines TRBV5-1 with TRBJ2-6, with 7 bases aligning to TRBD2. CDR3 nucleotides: TGCGCCAGCAGCTTGTCGGGCAGGACTAGCTCTGGGGCCAACGTCCTGACTTTC. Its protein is CASSLSGRTSSGANVLTF. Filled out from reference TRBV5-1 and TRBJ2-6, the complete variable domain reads KAGVTQTPRYLIKTRGQQVTLSCSPISGHRSVSWYQQTPGQGLQFLFEYFSETQRNKGNFPGRFSGRQFSNSRSEMNVSTLELGDSALYLCASSLSGRTSSGANVLTFGAGSRLTVL.